One T cell receptor beta chain is described in this entry. As yet, its antigen is unknown. Germline CDR1 is KGHSH and CDR2 is LQKENI. Trimming left V 1 base short and J 1 base short, with 10 bases between. The CDR3 has 15 residues. Use of 60 Vbeta and 13 Jbeta primers characterized the PCR. TCRdb keeps only in-frame clones here, not all; method: immunoSEQ multiplex PCR. The repertoire holds 100,000 to 150,000 clones, with 70% to 85% as singletons. These data belong to a study of cytomegalovirus exposure and HLA in healthy donors. The wider study: Earlier, 95 million to 140 million unique TCR beta sequences were recovered from 170 million or so T cells by an analysis. Study observations and caveats: In a later analysis, HLA-associated TCR beta chains were more clonally expanded than equally common others. Rates of TCR association differed by HLA locus in a later analysis, with DRB1 highest and HLA-C lowest.

J is TRBJ1-1 and V is TRBV18, with D perhaps matching TRBD1 (6 bases). What was sequenced was PBMCs. This receptor was identified in a middle-aged man in good health and CMV-seropositive. Written as DNA, the CDR3 is TGTGCCAGCTCACCACAGACAGGCAGGAACACTGAAGCTTTCTTT. It specifies CASSPQTGRNTEAFF.